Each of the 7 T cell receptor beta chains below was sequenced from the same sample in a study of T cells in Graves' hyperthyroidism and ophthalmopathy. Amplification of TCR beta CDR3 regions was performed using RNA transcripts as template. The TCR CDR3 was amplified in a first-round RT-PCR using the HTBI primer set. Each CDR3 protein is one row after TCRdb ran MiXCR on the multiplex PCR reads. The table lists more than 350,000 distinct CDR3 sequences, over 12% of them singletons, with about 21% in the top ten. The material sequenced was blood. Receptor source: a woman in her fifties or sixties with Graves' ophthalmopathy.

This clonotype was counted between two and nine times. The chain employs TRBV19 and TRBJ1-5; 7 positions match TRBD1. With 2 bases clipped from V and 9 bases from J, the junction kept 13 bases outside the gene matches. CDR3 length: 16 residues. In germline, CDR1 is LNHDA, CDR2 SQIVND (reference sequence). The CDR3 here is CASSIKEGAGGRPQHF. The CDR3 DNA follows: TGTGCCAGTAGTATAAAGGAGGGGGCCGGCGGGAGGCCCCAGCATTTT. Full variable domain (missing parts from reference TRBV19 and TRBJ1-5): DGGITQSPKYLFRKEGQNVTLSCEQNLNHDAMYWYRQDPGQGLRLIYYSQIVNDFQKGDIAEGYSVSREKKESFPLTVTSAQKNPTAFYLCASSIKEGAGGRPQHFGDGTRLSIL.

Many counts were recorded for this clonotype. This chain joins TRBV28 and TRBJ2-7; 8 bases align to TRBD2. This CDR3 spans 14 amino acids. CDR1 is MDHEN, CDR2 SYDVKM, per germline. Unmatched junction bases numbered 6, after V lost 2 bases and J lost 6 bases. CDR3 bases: TGTGCCAGCAGTTTAGGGGCTGGACTAGCCGAGCAGTACTTC. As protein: CASSLGAGLAEQYF.

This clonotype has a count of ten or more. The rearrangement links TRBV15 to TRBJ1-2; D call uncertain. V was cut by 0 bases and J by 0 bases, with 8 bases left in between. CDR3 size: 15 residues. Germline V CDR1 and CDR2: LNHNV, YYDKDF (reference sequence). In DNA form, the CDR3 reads TGTGCCACCAGCAGAGACAAAGGAGCTAACTATGGCTACACCTTC. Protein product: CATSRDKGANYGYTF.

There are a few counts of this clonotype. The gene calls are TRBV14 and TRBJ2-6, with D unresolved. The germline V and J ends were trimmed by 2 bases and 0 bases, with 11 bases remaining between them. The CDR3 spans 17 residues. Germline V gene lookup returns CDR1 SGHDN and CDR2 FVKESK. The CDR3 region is CASSQPGRTSGANVLTF. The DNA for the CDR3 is TGTGCCAGCAGCCAACCGGGCCGAACCTCTGGGGCCAACGTCCTGACTTTC.

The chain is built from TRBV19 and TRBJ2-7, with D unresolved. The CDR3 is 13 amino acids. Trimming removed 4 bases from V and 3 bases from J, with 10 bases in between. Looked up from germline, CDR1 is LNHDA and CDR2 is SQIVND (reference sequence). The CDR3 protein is CASSRTTGYEQYF. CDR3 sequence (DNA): TGTGCCAGTAGTAGAACGACGGGCTACGAGCAGTACTTC.

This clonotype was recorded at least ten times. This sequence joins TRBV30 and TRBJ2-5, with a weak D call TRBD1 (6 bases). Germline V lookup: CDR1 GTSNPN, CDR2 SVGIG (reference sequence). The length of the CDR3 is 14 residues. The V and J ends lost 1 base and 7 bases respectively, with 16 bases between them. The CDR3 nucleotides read TGTGCCTGGAGTGACCGGGACACTCAGTGGACCCAGTACTTC. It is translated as CAWSDRDTQWTQYF. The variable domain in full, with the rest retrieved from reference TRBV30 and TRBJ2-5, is SQTIHQWPATLVQPVGSPLSLECTVEGTSNPNLYWYRQAAGRGLQLLFYSVGIGQISSEVPQNLSASRPQDRQFILSSKKLLLSDSGFYLCAWSDRDTQWTQYFGPGTRLLVL.

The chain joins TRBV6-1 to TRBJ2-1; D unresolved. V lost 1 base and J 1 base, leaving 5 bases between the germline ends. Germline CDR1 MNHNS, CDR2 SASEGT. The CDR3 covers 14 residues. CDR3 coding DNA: TGTGCCAGCAGTGAAGTCGGATCCTACAATGAGCAGTTCTTC. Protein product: CASSEVGSYNEQFF.